The present TCR beta chain was sequenced within a study of blood T cell repertoires in COVID-19. Study at large: Collection of acute and convalescent COVID-19 samples took place in the United States, Italy and Spain.

As processed by the authors: The authors estimated nucleated cell counts from reference gene primer amplification. Method: immunoSEQ multiplex PCR; TCRdb's copy keeps in-frame clones and lacks some. V and J calls and clone size follow that table, whereas D and trimming were derived from the DNA. In the table there are about 200,000 clones, approximately 90% of which are singletons. Enrolled during active infection, Seattle patients were then followed longitudinally. Germline V gene lookup returns CDR1 SGHVS and CDR2 FQNEAQ. There are 16 residues in the CDR3. V shed 5 bases, J shed 4 bases, and the junction held 9 bases outside the gene matches.

The rearrangement links TRBV7-8 to TRBJ1-5; 9 bases match TRBD1. The TCR comes from a woman aged 45-60 years with COVID-19, enrolled during active disease. Sequencing was performed on peripheral blood. This CDR3 is CASSPGDRAANQPQHF. CDR3 nucleotides: TGTGCCAGCAGCCCGGGGGACAGGGCGGCGAATCAGCCCCAGCATTTT.